This T cell receptor (beta chain) was sequenced for a study of technical replicates of blood from a handful of donors. Per the germline V gene, CDR1 is SGHNT and CDR2 is YYREEE (reference sequence). This CDR3 contains 15 residues. V was cut by 0 bases and J by 2 bases, with 10 bases left in between. Sequencing was performed with immunoSEQ multiplex PCR; in TCRdb, only in-frame clones are kept and a portion is missing. The sample carries some 74,000 clones, roughly 92% recorded once. The source material was T cells isolated from PBMCs. This chain links TRBV5-4 with TRBJ2-3; a possible D gene is TRBD2 (5 bases). This sequence was found in a human donor in good health. CDR3: CASSLASGYTDTQYF. The CDR3 DNA reads as TGTGCCAGCAGCTTGGCAAGCGGATACACAGATACGCAGTATTTT. The variable domain in full, with the rest retrieved from reference TRBV5-4 and TRBJ2-3, is ETGVTQSPTHLIKTRGQQVTLRCSSQSGHNTVSWYQQALGQGPQFIFQYYREEENGRGNFPPRFSGLQFPNYSSELNVNALELDDSALYLCASSLASGYTDTQYFGPGTRLTVL.